The entry below describes one T cell receptor beta chain. The authors' processing: Amplification from reference gene primers served as the basis for estimated nucleated cell counts. The method was immunoSEQ multiplex PCR; TCRdb's version includes in-frame clones alone and lacks a portion of them. D and trimming were read from the DNA, whereas the V and J calls and clone size are those reported in that table. The sample holds some 250,000 clones, approximately 85% seen once. These data originate in a study of blood T cell repertoires in COVID-19. Overall study context: There were acute and convalescent COVID-19 samples, and they came from the United States, Italy and Spain.

CDR3 size: 18 residues. Germline V CDR1 and CDR2: SEHNR, FQNEAQ (reference sequence). Trimming at V came to 1 base and at J to 0 bases, leaving 6 bases not matched to a gene. In assigning cohorts, the study relied on participant-reported clinical history. Sequencing was carried out using PBMCs or T cells enriched from blood (not recorded which). This chain links TRBV7-9 with TRBJ2-6, with 7 bases matching TRBD1. This receptor was taken from a woman aged 45-60 years who had recovered from COVID-19. CDR3 residues: CASSLGGQTTSGANVLTF. CDR3 nucleotides: TGTGCCAGCAGCTTAGGGGGACAGACAACCTCTGGGGCCAACGTCCTGACTTTC.